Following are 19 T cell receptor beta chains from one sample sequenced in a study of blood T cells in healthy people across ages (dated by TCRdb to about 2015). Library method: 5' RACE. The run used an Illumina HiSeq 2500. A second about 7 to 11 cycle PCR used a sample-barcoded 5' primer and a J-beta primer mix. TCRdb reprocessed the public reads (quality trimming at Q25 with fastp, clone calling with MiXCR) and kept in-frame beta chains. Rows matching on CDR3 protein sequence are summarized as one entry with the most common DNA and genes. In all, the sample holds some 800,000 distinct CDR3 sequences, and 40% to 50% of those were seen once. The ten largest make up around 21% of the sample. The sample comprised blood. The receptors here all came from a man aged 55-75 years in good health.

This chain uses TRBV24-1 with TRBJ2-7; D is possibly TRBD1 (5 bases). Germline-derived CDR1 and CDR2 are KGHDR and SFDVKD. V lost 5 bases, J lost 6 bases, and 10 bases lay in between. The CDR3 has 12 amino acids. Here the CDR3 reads CATSALRVEQYF. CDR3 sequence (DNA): TGTGCCACCAGTGCTCTCAGGGTCGAGCAGTACTTC.

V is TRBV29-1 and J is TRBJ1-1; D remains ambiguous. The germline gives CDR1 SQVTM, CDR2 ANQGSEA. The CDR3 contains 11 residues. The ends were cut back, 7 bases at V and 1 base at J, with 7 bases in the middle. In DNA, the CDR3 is TGCAGCGCCGAGGAGAACACTGAAGCTTTCTTT. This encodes CSAEENTEAFF.

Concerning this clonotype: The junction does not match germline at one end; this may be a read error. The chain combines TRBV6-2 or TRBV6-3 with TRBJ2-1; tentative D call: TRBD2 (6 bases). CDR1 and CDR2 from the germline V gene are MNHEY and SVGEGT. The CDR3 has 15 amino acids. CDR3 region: CASLKGGITRNERFF. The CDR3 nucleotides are TGTGCCAGCCTTAAAGGAGGGATTACCAGGAATGAGCGGTTCTTC.

CDR3 nucleotides: TGCAGTGCCTCCCTGGAGGGGATTGGCAATTCACCCCTCCACTTT. The encoded protein is CSASLEGIGNSPLHF. V usage is TRBV20-1 and J usage is TRBJ1-6; a weak D match, TRBD1 (5 bases). CDR1 is DFQATT, CDR2 SNEGSKA, per germline (reference sequence). The CDR3 length is 15 residues. V gave up 6 bases and J gave up 7 bases, with 19 bases separating them.

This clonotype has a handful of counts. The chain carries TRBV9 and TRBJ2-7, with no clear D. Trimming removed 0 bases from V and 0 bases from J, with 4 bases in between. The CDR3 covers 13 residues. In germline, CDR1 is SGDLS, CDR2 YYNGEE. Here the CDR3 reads CASSVDGSYEQYF. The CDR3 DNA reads TGTGCCAGCAGCGTAGACGGCTCCTACGAGCAGTACTTC.

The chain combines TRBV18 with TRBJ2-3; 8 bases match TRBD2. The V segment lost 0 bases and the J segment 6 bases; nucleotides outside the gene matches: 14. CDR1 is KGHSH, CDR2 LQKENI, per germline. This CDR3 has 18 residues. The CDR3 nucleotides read TGTGCCAGCTCACCACCTTCGGATCAGCGGGGGAGACCCGATACGCAGTATTTT. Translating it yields CASSPPSDQRGRPDTQYF.

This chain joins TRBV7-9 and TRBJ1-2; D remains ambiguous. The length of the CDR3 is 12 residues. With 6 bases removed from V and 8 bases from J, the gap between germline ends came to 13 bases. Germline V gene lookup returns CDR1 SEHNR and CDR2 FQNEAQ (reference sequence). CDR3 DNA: TGTGCCAGCAGTCTCGCATACTCCGGCTACACCTTC. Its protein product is CASSLAYSGYTF. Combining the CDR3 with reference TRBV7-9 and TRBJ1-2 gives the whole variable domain DTGVSQNPRHKITKRGQNVTFRCDPISEHNRLYWYRQTLGQGPEFLTYFQNEAQLEKSRLLSDRFSAERPKGSFSTLEIQRTEQGDSAMYLCASSLAYSGYTFGSGTRLTVV.

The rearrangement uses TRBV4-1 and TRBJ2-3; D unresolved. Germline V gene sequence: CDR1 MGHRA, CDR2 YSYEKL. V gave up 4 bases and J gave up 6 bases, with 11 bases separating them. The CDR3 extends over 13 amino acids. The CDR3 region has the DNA TGCGCCAGCAGCCCCAGAGCGCGGGATACGCAGTATTTT. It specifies CASSPRARDTQYF.

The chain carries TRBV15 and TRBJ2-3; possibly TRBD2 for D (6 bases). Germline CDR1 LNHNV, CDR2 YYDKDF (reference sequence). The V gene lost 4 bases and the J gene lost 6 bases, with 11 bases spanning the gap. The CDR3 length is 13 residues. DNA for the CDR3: TGTGCCACCAGCATCCCGGGGGTGGATACGCAGTATTTT. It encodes CATSIPGVDTQYF.

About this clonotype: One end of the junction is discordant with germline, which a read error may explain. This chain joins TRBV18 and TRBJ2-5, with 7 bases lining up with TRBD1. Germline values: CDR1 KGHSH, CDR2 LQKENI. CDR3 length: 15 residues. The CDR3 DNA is TGTGCCAGCTCACGGGGACAGCAACCTCAAGAGATCCAGTACTTC. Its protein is CASSRGQQPQEIQYF.

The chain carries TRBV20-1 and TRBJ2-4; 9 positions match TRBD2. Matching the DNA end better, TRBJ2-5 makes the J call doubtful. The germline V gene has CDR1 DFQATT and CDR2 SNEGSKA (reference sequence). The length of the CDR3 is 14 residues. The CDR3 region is CSARMTSGQETQYF. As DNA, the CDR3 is TGCAGTGCTAGAATGACTAGCGGACAAGAGACCCAGTACTTC.

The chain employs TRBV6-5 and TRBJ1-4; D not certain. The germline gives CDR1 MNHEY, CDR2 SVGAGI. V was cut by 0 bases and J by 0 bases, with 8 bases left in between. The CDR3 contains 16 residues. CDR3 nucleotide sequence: TGTGCCAGCAGTTACTCATTCTACACAACTAATGAAAAACTGTTTTTT. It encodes CASSYSFYTTNEKLFF.

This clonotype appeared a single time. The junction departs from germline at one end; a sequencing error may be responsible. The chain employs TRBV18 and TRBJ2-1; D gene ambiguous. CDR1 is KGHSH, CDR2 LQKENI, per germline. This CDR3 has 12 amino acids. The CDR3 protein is CASAPLEGEQFF. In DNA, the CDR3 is TGTGCCAGCGCACCCCTCGAAGGAGAGCAGTTCTTC.

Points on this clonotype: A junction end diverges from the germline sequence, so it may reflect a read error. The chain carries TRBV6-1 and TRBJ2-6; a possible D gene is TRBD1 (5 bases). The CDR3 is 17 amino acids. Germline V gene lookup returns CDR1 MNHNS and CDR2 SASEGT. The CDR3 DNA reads TGTGCCAGCAGTAAGGAACCCGCCGGGTCTGGGGCCAATGTCCTGACTTTC. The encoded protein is CASSKEPAGSGANVLTF.

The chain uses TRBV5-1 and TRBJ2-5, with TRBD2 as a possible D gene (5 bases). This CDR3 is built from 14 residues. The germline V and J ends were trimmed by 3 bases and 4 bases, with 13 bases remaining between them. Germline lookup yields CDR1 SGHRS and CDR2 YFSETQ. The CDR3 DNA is TGCGCCAGCAGCTCTAACAGCGGTGGAGAGACCCAGTACTTC. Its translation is CASSSNSGGETQYF.

CDR3 sequence reads: CASSQAWGRGETQYF. CDR3 nucleotide sequence: TGTGCCAGCAGCCAGGCGTGGGGACGAGGGGAGACCCAGTACTTC. The chain uses TRBV3-1 and TRBJ2-7; the D call may be TRBD1 or TRBD2 (5 bases each). The DNA end is more similar to TRBJ2-5, so the J call may be wrong. Looked up from germline, CDR1 is LGHDT and CDR2 is YNNKEL (reference sequence). This CDR3 has 15 amino acids.

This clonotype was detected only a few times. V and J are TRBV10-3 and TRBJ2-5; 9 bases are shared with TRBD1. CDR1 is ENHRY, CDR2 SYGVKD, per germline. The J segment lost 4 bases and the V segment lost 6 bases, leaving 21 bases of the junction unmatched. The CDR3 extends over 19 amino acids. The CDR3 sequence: CAISSQPGQGKIFSETQYF. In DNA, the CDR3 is TGTGCCATCAGCAGTCAACCGGGACAGGGTAAAATTTTTTCAGAGACCCAGTACTTC.

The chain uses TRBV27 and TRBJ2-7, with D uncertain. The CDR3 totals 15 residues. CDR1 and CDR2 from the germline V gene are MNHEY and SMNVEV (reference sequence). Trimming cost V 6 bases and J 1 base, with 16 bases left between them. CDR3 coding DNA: TGTGCCAGCAGGCCAAAGGCGGAGACATCCTACGAGCAGTACTTC. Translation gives CASRPKAETSYEQYF.

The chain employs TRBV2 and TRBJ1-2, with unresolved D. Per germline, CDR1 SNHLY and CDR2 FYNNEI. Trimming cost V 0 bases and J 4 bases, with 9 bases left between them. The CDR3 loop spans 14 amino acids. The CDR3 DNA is TGTGCCAGCAGTGAAGCGGCACTTTCCTATGGCTACACCTTC. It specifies CASSEAALSYGYTF.